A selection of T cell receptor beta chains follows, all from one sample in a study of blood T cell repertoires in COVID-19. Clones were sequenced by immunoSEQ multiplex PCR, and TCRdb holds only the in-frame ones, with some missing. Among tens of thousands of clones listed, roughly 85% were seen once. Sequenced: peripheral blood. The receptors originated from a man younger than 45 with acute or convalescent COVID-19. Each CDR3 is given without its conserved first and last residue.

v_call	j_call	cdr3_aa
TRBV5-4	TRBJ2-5	ASSHTAGPQETQY
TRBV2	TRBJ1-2	ASRTGGYGYT
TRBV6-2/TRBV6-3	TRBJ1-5	ASSYPTSDTLYQPQH
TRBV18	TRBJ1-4	ASSLDRGRRTNEKLF
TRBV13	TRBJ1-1	ASSLSRGTEAF
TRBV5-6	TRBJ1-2	ASSLIRSYGYT
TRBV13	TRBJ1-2	ASSSGLGEVGYT
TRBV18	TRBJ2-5	ASSFGQGAETQY
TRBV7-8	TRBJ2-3	ASSLAGGVTDTQY
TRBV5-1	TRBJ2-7	ASSLSGVDYEQY
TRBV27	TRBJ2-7	ASSFRDSRSYEQY
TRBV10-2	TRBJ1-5	ASSRQGHSNQPQH
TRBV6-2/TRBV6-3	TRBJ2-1	ASSSVAGGSYNEQF
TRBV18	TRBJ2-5	ASSPALAEGTQY
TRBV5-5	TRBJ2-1	ASSQLPGGGVYNEQF
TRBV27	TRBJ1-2	ASSLSAPGADGYT
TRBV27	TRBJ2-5	ASSLSGLGGETQY
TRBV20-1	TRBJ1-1	SAGRETEAF
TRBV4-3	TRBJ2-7	ASSQGLAGSTYEQY
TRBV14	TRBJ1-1	ASSPRPGGGNTEAF
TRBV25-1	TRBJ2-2	ATTGGPANTGELF
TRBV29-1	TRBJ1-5	SVGTGYNQPQH
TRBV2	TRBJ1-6	ASSEEQGGNSPLH
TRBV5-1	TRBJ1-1	ASSPPGGSAEAF
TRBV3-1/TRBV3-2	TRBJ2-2	ASEDRDITGELF
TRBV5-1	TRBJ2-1	ASSLASDSYNEQF
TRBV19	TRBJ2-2	ASKNTRNTGELF
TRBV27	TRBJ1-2	ASSLEGQRLYGYT
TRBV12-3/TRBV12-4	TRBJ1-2	ASSAGAGGYT
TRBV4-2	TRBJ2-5	ASSVGTGGTPWETQY
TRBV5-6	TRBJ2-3	ASSLWASGTVADTQY
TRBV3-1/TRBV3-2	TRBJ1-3	ASSRTQGASGNTIY
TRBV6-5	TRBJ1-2	ASSYSGAYGYT
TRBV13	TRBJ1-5	ASSYRQFQPQH
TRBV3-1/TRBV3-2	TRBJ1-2	ASSQALGRDGYT
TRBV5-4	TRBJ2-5	ASSSRDSETQY
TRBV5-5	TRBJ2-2	ASSFIPGGAAGELF
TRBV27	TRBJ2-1	ASSDGTDNEQF
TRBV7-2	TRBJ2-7	ASSLSSGVGGITYEQY
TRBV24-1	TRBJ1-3	ATSDTPRGSSGNTIY
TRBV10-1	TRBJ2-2	ASSARGGELF
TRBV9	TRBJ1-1	ASSSPWNTEAF
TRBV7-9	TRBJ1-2	ASRPAAQGGFNYGYT
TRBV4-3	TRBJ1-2	ASSQGPGQGRGSYGYT
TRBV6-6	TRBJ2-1	ASSAGTDNNEQF
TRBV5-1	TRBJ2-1	ASVGGGAYNEQF
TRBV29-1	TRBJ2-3	SVDFPQSTDTQY